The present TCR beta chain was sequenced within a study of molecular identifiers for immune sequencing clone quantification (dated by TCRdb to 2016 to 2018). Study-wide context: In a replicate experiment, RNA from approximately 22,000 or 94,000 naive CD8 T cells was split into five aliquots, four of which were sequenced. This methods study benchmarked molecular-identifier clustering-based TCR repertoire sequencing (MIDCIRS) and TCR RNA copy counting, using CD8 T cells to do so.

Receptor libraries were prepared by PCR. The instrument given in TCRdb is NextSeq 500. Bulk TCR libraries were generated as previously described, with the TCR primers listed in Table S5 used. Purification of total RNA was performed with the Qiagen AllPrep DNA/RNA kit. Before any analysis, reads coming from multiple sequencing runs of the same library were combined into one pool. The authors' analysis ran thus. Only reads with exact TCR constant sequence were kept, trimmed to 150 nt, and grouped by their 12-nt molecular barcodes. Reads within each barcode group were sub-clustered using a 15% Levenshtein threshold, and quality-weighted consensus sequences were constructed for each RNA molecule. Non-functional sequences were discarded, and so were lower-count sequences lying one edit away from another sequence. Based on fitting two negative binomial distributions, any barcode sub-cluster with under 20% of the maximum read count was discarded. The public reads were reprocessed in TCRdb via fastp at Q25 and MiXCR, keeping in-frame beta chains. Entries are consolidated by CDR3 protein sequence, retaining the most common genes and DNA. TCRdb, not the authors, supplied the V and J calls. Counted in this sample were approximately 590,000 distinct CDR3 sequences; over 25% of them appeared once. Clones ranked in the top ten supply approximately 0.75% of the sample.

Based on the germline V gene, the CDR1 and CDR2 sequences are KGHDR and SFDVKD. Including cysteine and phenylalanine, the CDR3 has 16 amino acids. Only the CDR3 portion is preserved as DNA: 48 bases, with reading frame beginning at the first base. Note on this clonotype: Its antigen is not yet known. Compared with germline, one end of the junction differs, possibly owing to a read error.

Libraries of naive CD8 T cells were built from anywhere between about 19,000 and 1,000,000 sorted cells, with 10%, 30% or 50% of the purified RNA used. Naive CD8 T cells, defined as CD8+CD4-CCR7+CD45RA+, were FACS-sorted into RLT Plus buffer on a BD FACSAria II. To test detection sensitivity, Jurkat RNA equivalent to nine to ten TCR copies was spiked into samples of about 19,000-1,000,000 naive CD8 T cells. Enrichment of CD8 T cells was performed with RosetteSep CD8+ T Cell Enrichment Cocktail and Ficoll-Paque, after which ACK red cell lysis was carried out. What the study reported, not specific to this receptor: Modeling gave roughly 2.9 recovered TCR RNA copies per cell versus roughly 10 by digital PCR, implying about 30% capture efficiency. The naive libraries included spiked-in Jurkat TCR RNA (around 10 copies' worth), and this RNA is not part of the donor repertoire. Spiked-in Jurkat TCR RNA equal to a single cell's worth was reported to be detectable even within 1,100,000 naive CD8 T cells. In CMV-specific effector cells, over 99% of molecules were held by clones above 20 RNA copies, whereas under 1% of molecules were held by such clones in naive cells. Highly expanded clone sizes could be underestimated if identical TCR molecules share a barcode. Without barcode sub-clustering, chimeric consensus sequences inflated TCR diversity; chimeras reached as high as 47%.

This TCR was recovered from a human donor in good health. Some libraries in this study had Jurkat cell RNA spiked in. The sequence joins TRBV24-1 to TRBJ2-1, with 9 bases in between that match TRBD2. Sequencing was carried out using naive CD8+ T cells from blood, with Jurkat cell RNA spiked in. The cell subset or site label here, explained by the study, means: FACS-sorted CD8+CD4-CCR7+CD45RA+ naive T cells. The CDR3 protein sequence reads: CATSALASELAGEQSF. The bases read TGTGCCACCAGTGCCCTTGCCTCTGAACTAGCGGGTGAGCAGTCCTTC.